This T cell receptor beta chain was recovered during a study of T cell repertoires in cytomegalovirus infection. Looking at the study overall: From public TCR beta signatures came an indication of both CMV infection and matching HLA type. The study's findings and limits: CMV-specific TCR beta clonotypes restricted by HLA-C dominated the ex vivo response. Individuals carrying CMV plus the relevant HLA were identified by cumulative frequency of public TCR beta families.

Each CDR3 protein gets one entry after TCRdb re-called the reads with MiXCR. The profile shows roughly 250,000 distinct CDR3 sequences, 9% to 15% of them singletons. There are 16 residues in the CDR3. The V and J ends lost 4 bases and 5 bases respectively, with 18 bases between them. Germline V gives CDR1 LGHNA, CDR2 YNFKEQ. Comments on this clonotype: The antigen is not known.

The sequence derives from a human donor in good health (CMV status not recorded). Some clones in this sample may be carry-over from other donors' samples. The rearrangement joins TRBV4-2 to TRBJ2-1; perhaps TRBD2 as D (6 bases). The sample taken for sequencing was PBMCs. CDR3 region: CASSLNAGTVNNEQFF. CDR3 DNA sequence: TGTGCCAGCAGCCTTAACGCCGGGACTGTAAACAATGAGCAGTTCTTC.